This TCR beta chain derives from a study of T cell repertoires in cytomegalovirus infection. Study-wide findings and caveats: Adding up the frequency of public TCR beta families identified people who carried CMV plus the relevant HLA.

Trimming removed 3 bases at V and 6 bases at J, with 12 bases between. This CDR3 has 14 amino acids. Germline V gene sequence: CDR1 ENHRY, CDR2 SYGVKD. On this clonotype: Its antigen is undetermined.

In TCRdb, the reads were re-called with MiXCR into one record per CDR3 protein. The sample shows about 920,000 distinct CDR3 sequences, about 33% of them seen only once. The chain uses TRBV10-3 and TRBJ2-1; a possible D gene is TRBD1 (6 bases). The source is a human donor in good health (CMV status not recorded). Some clones in this sample may be carry-over from other donors' samples. The sample in question was cultured CD8+ T cells from PBMCs, obtained from culture after CMV antigen stimulation. CDR3 coding DNA: TGTGCCATCAGTGATGAGGACAGCGTCAATGAGCAGTTCTTC. This sequence encodes CAISDEDSVNEQFF.